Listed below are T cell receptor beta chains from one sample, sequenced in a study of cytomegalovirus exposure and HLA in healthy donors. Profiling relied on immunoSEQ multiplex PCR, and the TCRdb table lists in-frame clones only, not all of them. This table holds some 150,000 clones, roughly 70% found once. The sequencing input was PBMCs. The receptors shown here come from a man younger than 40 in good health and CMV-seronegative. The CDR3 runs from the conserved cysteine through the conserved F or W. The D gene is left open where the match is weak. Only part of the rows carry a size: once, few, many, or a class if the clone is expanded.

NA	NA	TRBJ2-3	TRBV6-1	TGTGCCAGCAGGGAATCACCGGGACATTTCACAGATACGCAGTATTTT	CASRESPGHFTDTQYF
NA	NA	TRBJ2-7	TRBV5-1	TGCGCCAGCAGCCCCCTTTCAGTAGCCAACTCCTACGAGCAGTACTTC	CASSPLSVANSYEQYF
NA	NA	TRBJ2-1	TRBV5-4	TGTGCCAGCAGCTCCAACGGGAGAAGTAATGAGCAGTTCTTC	CASSSNGRSNEQFF
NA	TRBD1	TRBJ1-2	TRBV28	TGTGCCAGCTACCAACTTCGGACAGGGGAAGGCTACACCTTC	CASYQLRTGEGYTF
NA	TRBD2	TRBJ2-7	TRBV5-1	TGCGCCAGCAGCTTCCTGACTAGCGGGAGTTACGAGCAGTACTTC	CASSFLTSGSYEQYF
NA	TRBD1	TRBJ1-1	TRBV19	TGTGCCAGTAGTAGGATACCGGGACAGGGGGGAACTGAAGCTTTCTTT	CASSRIPGQGGTEAFF
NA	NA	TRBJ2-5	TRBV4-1	TGCGCCAGCAGCCAACCAGTCGCGGGGACCCAGTACTTC	CASSQPVAGTQYF
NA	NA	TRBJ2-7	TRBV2	TGTGCCAGCCCCCCTCCCGAGCCCCCTTACGAGCAGTACTTC	CASPPPEPPYEQYF
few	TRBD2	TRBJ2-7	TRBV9	TGTGCCAGCAGCATTCCTAAGTCTAGCGGATCAGGGCAGTACTTC	CASSIPKSSGSGQYF
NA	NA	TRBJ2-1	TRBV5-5	TGTGCCAGCAGCTATACCGCCCGGGACAATGAGCAGTTCTTC	CASSYTARDNEQFF